Listed here is a single TCR beta chain. The data were obtained in a study of blood T cell repertoires in COVID-19. Study overall: Samples of COVID-19 (acute and convalescent) were obtained from the United States, Italy and Spain. The analysed material was cDNA or gDNA that came from T cells, B-cell-depleted T cells, or PBMCs.

Per the authors' pipeline: Amplification with reference gene primers provided the estimates of nucleated cell counts. The data were produced by immunoSEQ multiplex PCR, yet TCRdb's version contains in-frame clones alone and is incomplete. That table is the source of V, J and clone size, and D and trimming were worked out from the DNA. The sample contains some 51,000 clones, approximately 86% of which appear only once. The TCR sequence derives from a man between 60 and 75 years old with acute or convalescent COVID-19. Input material: peripheral blood.

The CDR3 DNA reads TGTGCCAGCCGCCTTTTAGCAGATACGCAGTATTTT. This codes for CASRLLADTQYF. The V gene is TRBV7-9, the J gene TRBJ2-3; no reliable D call. Trimming left V 8 bases short and J 4 bases short, with 10 bases between. Germline CDR1 is SEHNR and CDR2 is FQNEAQ (reference sequence). The CDR3 is made up of 12 amino acids. Using reference TRBV7-9 and TRBJ2-3 for the parts outside the CDR3, the full variable domain is DTGVSQNPRHKITKRGQNVTFRCDPISEHNRLYWYRQTLGQGPEFLTYFQNEAQLEKSRLLSDRFSAERPKGSFSTLEIQRTEQGDSAMYLCASRLLADTQYFGPGTRLTVL.